The rows below give T cell receptor beta chains drawn from one sample of a study of OX40 agonist ivuxolimab in advanced cancers. Generated by immunoSEQ multiplex PCR, the TCRdb table keeps only in-frame clones and is missing some. The sample holds some 45,000 clones, approximately 80% seen once. Sequences were derived from CD4+ or CD8+ T cells sorted from blood, sampled in a trial of the OX40 agonist ivuxolimab. The receptors stem from an adult with an advanced solid tumor such as melanoma, head and neck, liver or kidney cancer. Each CDR3 is given with its conserved first and last residue. A D gene is named only where the DNA matches it firmly. Rows give clone size only sometimes, using once, few, many, or a class for an expanded clone.

v_gene	j_gene	d_gene	abundance	CDR3nt	CDR3aa
TRBV7-7	TRBJ2-2	TRBD1	-	TGTGCTGGAGGACAGGGAAACACCGGGGAGCTGTTTTTT	CAGGQGNTGELFF
TRBV7-2	TRBJ2-1	-	-	TGTGCCAGCAGCTTATCCGACAACTCCTACAATGAGCAGTTCTTC	CASSLSDNSYNEQFF
TRBV28	TRBJ1-2	TRBD1	-	TGTGCCAGCAGTTTTAAAGGGGGCGCCGGCGGCTATGGCTACACCTTC	CASSFKGGAGGYGYTF
TRBV18	TRBJ1-3	-	-	TGTGCCAGCTCACCGAGCGGAAACACCATATATTTT	CASSPSGNTIYF
TRBV28	TRBJ1-2	-	-	TGTGCCAGCAGTTTTTCCCACTCACGAGGGGGACATGGCTACACCTTC	CASSFSHSRGGHGYTF
TRBV5-5	TRBJ1-5	-	-	TGTGCCAGCAGCGCAGCCGAAAGGTCGCCCCAGCATTTT	CASSAAERSPQHF
TRBV11-3	TRBJ2-5	TRBD2	-	TGTGCCAGCAGCTCGCCGAATAGCGGGAGTGGAGAGACCCAGTACTTC	CASSSPNSGSGETQYF
TRBV18	TRBJ2-7	TRBD2	-	TGTGCCAGCTCACCAACTAGCGGAGGGACCTACGAGCAGTACTTC	CASSPTSGGTYEQYF
TRBV6-5	TRBJ1-2	-	-	TGTGCCAGCGCGCCAAATCGGGGATCTGACTATGGCTACACCTTC	CASAPNRGSDYGYTF
TRBV18	TRBJ1-2	-	-	TGTGCCAGCTCACGGACGACGGATTATGGCTACACCTTC	CASSRTTDYGYTF
TRBV7-8	TRBJ2-3	-	-	TGTGCCAGCAGCGAGAGTGGAGGGAGTGCTACGCAGTATTTT	CASSESGGSATQYF
TRBV5-4	TRBJ2-4	-	once	TGTGCCAGCAGCGCTGGACGGGGGGCGGAAAACATTCAGTACTTC	CASSAGRGAENIQYF
TRBV5-1	TRBJ2-1	-	-	TGCGCCAGCAGCTTGGGACAGAATTACAATGAGCAGTTCTTC	CASSLGQNYNEQFF
TRBV10-2	TRBJ1-2	-	-	TGCGCCAGCAGTGAGGGGGCGCACTATGGCTACACCTTC	CASSEGAHYGYTF
TRBV5-6	TRBJ1-4	-	-	TGTGCCAGCAGCTCGTTATACTATCGGACCACTAATGAAAAACTGTTTTTT	CASSSLYYRTTNEKLFF
TRBV5-6	TRBJ1-1	-	-	TGTGCCAGCAGCTTGGTGGGCAGCATGAACACTGAAGCTTTCTTT	CASSLVGSMNTEAFF
TRBV5-1	TRBJ1-1	-	-	TGCGCCAGCAGCATGGATGGGCGAGACACTGAAGCTTTCTTT	CASSMDGRDTEAFF
TRBV30	TRBJ1-4	TRBD1	-	TGTGCCTGGAGTGATAGCGCACAGGGGGAAAAACTGTTTTTT	CAWSDSAQGEKLFF
TRBV7-9	TRBJ2-2	-	-	TGTGCCAGCAGGGTCGGGTACGGCAGGCCGAACACCGGGGAGCTGTTTTTT	CASRVGYGRPNTGELFF
TRBV6-1	TRBJ1-5	-	once	TGTGCCAGCAGTGAAGAGTCATGGGGGGCGGGACAGCCCCAGCATTTT	CASSEESWGAGQPQHF
TRBV5-5	TRBJ2-3	-	-	TGTGCCAGCAGCAGCAGTCGGCCTAGCACAGATACGCAGTATTTT	CASSSSRPSTDTQYF
TRBV27	TRBJ2-1	-	once	TGTGCCAGCAATACACGGGGACAAGCCCCCAATGAGCAGTTCTTC	CASNTRGQAPNEQFF
TRBV7-9	TRBJ2-6	-	-	TGTGCCACTCAAGGGGGAGGGGCCAACGTCCTGACTTTC	CATQGGGANVLTF
TRBV5-6	TRBJ1-4	TRBD1	-	TGTGCCAGCAGCTACAGGGGGCACACTAATGAAAAACTGTTTTTT	CASSYRGHTNEKLFF
TRBV4-3	TRBJ2-1	TRBD1	once	TGCGCCAGCAGCCCCCTCCTGCGAGACAGGGAGTTCTTC	CASSPLLRDREFF
TRBV29-1	TRBJ2-7	-	few	TGCAGCGTTGCCCACGGCGCCACTGCTACCTACGAGCAGTACTTC	CSVAHGATATYEQYF
TRBV9	TRBJ2-2	TRBD1	-	TGTGCCAGCAGCACCGGGACAGGGGGAACCGGGGAGCTGTTTTTT	CASSTGTGGTGELFF
TRBV27	TRBJ2-3	-	-	TGTGCCAGCCCTACCTACACAGATACGCAGTATTTT	CASPTYTDTQYF
TRBV6-6	TRBJ2-3	TRBD2	-	TGTGCCAGCCGACCAGCGGGAAGGGTAAATACGCAGTATTTT	CASRPAGRVNTQYF
TRBV5-1	TRBJ2-7	-	-	TGCGCCAGCAGCTTGAGGATAGCTGGCTCCTACGAGCAGTACTTC	CASSLRIAGSYEQYF
TRBV19	TRBJ1-5	TRBD1	-	TGTGCCAGTACCGCCGGGACAGCCTTTAATCAGCCCCAGCATTTT	CASTAGTAFNQPQHF
TRBV6-4	TRBJ2-4	-	once	TGTGCCAGCAGTGCCGAACTAGGAGGGTCGGGCATTCAGTACTTC	CASSAELGGSGIQYF
TRBV27	TRBJ1-1	TRBD1	-	TGTGCCAGCAGTTTGATCGGGACAGGGAGAGCTTTCTTT	CASSLIGTGRAFF
TRBV5-1	TRBJ2-5	TRBD2	few	TGCGCCAGCAGCTTGGGGCGGGAGGGATTGGCCCCGGTGGAGACCCAGTACTTC	CASSLGREGLAPVETQYF
TRBV9	TRBJ2-2	TRBD2	-	TGTGCCAGCAGCGCGGGTCCCTTAGCACTAGCGGGGACCCCCGGGGAGCTGTTTTTT	CASSAGPLALAGTPGELFF
TRBV29-1	TRBJ1-1	TRBD1	-	TGCAGCGGGGCCGGCAGGGGGCGACTTGAAGCTTTCTTT	CSGAGRGRLEAFF
TRBV7-9	TRBJ2-3	-	-	TGTGCCAGCAGTTTTGGGTCCACAGATACGCAGTATTTT	CASSFGSTDTQYF